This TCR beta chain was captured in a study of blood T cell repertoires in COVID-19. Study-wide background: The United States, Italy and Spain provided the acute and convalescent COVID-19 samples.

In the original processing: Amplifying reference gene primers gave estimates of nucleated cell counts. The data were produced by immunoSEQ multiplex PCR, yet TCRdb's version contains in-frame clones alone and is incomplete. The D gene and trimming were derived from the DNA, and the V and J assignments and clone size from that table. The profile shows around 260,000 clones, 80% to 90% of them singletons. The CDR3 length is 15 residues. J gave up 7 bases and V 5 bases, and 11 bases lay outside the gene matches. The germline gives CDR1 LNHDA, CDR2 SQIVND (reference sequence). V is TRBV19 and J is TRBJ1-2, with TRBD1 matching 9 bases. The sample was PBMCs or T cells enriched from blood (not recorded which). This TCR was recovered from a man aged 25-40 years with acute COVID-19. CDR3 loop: CASSSRTGDVGGYTF. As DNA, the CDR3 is TGTGCCAGTAGTTCAAGGACAGGGGACGTAGGTGGCTACACCTTC. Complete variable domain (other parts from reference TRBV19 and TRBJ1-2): DGGITQSPKYLFRKEGQNVTLSCEQNLNHDAMYWYRQDPGQGLRLIYYSQIVNDFQKGDIAEGYSVSREKKESFPLTVTSAQKNPTAFYLCASSSRTGDVGGYTFGSGTRLTVV.